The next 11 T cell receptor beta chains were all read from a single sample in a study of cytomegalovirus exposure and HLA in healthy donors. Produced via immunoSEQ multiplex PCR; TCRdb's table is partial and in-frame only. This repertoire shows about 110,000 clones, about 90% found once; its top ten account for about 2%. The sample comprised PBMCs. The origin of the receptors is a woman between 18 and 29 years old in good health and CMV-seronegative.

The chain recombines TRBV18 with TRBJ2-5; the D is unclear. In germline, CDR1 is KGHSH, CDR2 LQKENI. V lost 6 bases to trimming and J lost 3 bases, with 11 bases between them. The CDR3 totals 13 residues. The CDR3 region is CASSPSSKETQYF. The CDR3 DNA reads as TGTGCCAGCTCCCCCAGTTCCAAAGAGACCCAGTACTTC.

The CDR3 sequence: CASSPGGTNNEQFF. The CDR3 DNA sequence: TGTGCCAGCAGCCCGGGGGGGACTAACAATGAGCAGTTCTTC. The chain uses TRBV11-3 and TRBJ2-1, with 8 nucleotides matching TRBD2. Germline-derived CDR1 and CDR2 are SGHNT and YENEEA. V lost 5 bases and J lost 5; bases outside the gene matches: 5. This CDR3 has 14 amino acids.

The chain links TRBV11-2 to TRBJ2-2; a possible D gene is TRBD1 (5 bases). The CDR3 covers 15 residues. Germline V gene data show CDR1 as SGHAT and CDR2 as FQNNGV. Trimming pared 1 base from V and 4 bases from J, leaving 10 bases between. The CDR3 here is CASSLVRASTGELFF. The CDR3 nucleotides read TGTGCCAGCAGCTTAGTCAGGGCGAGCACCGGGGAGCTGTTTTTT.

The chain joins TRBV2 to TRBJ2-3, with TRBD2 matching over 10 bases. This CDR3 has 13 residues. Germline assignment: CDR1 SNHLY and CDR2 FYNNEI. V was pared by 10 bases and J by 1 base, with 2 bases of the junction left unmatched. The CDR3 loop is CATLAGGTDTQYF. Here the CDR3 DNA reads TGTGCCACTCTAGCGGGGGGCACAGATACGCAGTATTTT. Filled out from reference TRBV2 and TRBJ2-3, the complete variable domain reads EPEVTQTPSHQVTQMGQEVILRCVPISNHLYFYWYRQILGQKVEFLVSFYNNEISEKSEIFDDQFSVERPDGSNFTLKIRSTKLEDSAMYFCATLAGGTDTQYFGPGTRLTVL.

In nucleotides, the CDR3 is TGTGCCACTTCCCCCCCCCGGACTGCATTCAGGAAAGAGACCCAGTACTTC. Translated, it gives CATSPPRTAFRKETQYF. This sequence joins TRBV7-6 and TRBJ2-5; tentatively, D is TRBD2 (5 bases). CDR3 length: 17 residues. The V gene lost 10 bases and the J gene lost 3 bases, with 27 bases spanning the gap. CDR1 and CDR2 (germline): SGHVS, FNYEAQ.

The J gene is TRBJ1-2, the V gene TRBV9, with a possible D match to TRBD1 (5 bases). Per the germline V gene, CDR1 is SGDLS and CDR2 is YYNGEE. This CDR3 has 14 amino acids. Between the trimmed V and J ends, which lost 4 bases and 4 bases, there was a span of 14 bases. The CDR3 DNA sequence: TGTGCCAGCAGCCCGCAGGGAAGGGTCTATGGCTACACCTTC. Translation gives CASSPQGRVYGYTF.

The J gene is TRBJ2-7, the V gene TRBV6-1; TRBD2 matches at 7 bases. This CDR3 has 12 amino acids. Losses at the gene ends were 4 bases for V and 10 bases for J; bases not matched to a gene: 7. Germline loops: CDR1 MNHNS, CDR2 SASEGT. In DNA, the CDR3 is TGTGCCAGCAGTGGTGGGAGGGGAAAACAGTACTTC. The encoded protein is CASSGGRGKQYF.

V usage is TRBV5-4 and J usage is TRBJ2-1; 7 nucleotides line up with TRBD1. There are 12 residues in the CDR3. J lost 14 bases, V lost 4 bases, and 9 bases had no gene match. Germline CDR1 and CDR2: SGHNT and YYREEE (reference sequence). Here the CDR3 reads CASSPGQDSEFF. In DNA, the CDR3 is TGTGCCAGCAGCCCCGGACAGGACTCCGAGTTCTTC.

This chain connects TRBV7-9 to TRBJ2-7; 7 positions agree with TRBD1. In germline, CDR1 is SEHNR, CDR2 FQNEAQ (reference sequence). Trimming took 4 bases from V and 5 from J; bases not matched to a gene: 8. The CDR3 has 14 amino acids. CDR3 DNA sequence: TGTGCCAGCAGCTCGACAGGGACCCGGGACGAGCAGTACTTC. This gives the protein CASSSTGTRDEQYF.

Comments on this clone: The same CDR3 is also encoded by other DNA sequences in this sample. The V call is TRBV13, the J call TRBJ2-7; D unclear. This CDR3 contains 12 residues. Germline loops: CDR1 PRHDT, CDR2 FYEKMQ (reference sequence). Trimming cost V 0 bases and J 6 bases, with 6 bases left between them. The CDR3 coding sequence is TGTGCCAGCAGCTTAGGGAGGAGCGAGCAGTACTTC. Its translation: CASSLGRSEQYF.

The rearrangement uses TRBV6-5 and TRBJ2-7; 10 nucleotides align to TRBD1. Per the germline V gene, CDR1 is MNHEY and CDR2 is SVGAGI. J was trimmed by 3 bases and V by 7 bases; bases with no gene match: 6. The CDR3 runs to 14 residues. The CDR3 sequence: CASTPGQGIYEQYF. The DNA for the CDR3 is TGTGCCAGCACCCCGGGACAGGGGATCTACGAGCAGTACTTC.